This TCR beta chain was sequenced in a study of control samples from healthy donors and cancer patients. Produced via immunoSEQ multiplex PCR; TCRdb's table is partial and in-frame only. The sample yields approximately 150,000 clones, 85% to 95% seen once. Germline V CDR1 and CDR2: DFQATT, SNEGSKA (reference sequence). V dropped 3 bases and J dropped 7 bases, with 6 bases sitting between them. The CDR3 contains 11 residues. This clone is a singleton in its sample. Sequencing was carried out using blood. This chain uses TRBV20-1 with TRBJ1-4; D perhaps matches TRBD1 (5 bases). The TCR originated in a woman aged 18-29 years in good health. CDR3 sequence (DNA): TGCAGTGCTAGGGGGACTGAAAAACTGTTTTTT. It is translated as CSARGTEKLFF.